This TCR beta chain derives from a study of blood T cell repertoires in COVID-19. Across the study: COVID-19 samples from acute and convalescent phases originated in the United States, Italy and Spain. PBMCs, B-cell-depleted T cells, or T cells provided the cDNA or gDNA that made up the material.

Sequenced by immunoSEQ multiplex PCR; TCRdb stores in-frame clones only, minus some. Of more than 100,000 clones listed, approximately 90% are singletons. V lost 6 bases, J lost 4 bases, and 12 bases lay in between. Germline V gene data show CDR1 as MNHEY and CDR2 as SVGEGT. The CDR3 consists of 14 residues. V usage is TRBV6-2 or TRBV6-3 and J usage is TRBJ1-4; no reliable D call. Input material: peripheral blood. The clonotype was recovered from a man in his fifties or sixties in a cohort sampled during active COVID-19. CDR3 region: CASSSPTGNEKLFF. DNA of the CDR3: TGTGCCAGCAGCAGCCCGACGGGTAATGAAAAACTGTTTTTT.